The 19 T cell receptor beta chains listed next were all sequenced from one sample in a study of shared clonotypes between healthy human individuals. Produced via immunoSEQ multiplex PCR; TCRdb's table is partial and in-frame only. The table lists millions of clones, about 95% of them singletons. Naive CD8 populations comprised CD45RO-negative cells positively selected for CCR7, excluding terminally differentiated effector memory CD45RA+ cells. Sequencing input: naive CD8+ T cells sorted from blood. The receptors were sampled from a man between 18 and 35 years old in good health.

The chain employs TRBV4-1 and TRBJ2-7; 9 bases are a match to TRBD2. The J segment lost 2 bases and the V segment lost 4 bases, leaving 15 bases of the junction unmatched. The CDR3 totals 18 residues. Germline values: CDR1 MGHRA, CDR2 YSYEKL. The CDR3 DNA reads TGCGCCAGCAGCCGTCTAGAGAATAGCGGGGGTGTCACCTACGAGCAGTACTTC. Translation: CASSRLENSGGVTYEQYF.

This clone appeared a single time. The J gene is TRBJ1-2, the V gene TRBV11-2; D uncertain. Germline assignment: CDR1 SGHAT and CDR2 FQNNGV. The CDR3 runs 13 residues. V lost 1 base and J 7 bases, leaving 10 bases between the germline ends. This CDR3 is CASSLVTLGGYTF. In DNA form, the CDR3 reads TGTGCCAGCAGCTTAGTGACACTGGGTGGCTACACCTTC.

The V gene is TRBV5-6, the J gene TRBJ2-7, with D perhaps TRBD1 (5 bases). Between the trimmed V and J ends, which lost 0 bases and 5 bases, there was a span of 9 bases. The CDR3 spans 13 residues. Germline CDR1 is SGHDT and CDR2 is YYEEEE. DNA of the CDR3: TGTGCCAGCAGCTTGGGCAGGGCGGACGAGCAGTACTTC. Translated, it gives CASSLGRADEQYF.

The chain combines TRBV4-3 with TRBJ2-5; 16 nucleotides line up with TRBD2. V dropped 3 bases and J dropped 2; count of bases not matched to a gene: 3. The CDR3 consists of 17 residues. Germline CDR1 and CDR2: LGHNA and YSLEER. The CDR3 region is CASSHTGLAGGQETQYF. In DNA form, the CDR3 reads TGCGCCAGCAGCCATACGGGACTAGCGGGAGGGCAAGAGACCCAGTACTTC.

Notes on this clone: This specimen includes other DNA sequences encoding the same CDR3. This chain connects TRBV5-4 to TRBJ2-7; 8 bases align to TRBD2. Losses at the gene ends were 0 bases for V and 0 bases for J; bases not matched to a gene: 2. The CDR3 is 15 residues long. Germline V gene data show CDR1 as SGHNT and CDR2 as YYREEE (reference sequence). This CDR3 is CASSLGAGASYEQYF. The CDR3 DNA follows: TGTGCCAGCAGCTTGGGAGCGGGGGCCTCCTACGAGCAGTACTTC.

The V call is TRBV29-1, the J call TRBJ1-1, with 9 nucleotides matching TRBD1. The CDR3 consists of 19 residues. Germline CDR1 and CDR2: SQVTM and ANQGSEA. V lost 5 bases and J lost 0; bases outside the gene matches: 19. CDR3 nucleotides: TGCAGCGTTTTTTTACACCCAACCGGGACAGGGCTCATGAACACTGAAGCTTTCTTT. This gives the protein CSVFLHPTGTGLMNTEAFF.

V is TRBV5-6 and J is TRBJ2-1; 9 nucleotides match TRBD1. The CDR3 totals 16 residues. Germline-derived CDR1 and CDR2 are SGHDT and YYEEEE. Trimming cost V 0 bases and J 5 bases; bases outside gene matches: 6. The CDR3, as DNA: TGTGCCAGCAGCTTGGACCCGGGACAGGGAGACAATGAGCAGTTCTTC. As protein: CASSLDPGQGDNEQFF.

This chain joins TRBV9 and TRBJ2-7; 10 bases fit TRBD2. There are 16 residues in the CDR3. Germline V gives CDR1 SGDLS, CDR2 YYNGEE. The junction had 9 bases not matched to a gene; V was cut back by 3 bases and J by 3 bases. CDR3 nucleotide sequence: TGTGCCAGCAGCGCTGGGGAAATAGCGGGGGGCTACGAGCAGTACTTC. Its translation is CASSAGEIAGGYEQYF.

In regard to this clone: Other DNA sequences in this sample translate to the same CDR3. V and J are TRBV9 and TRBJ2-1; TRBD2 matches at 7 bases. The CDR3 contains 15 residues. The germline V gene has CDR1 SGDLS and CDR2 YYNGEE. With 3 bases clipped from V and 1 base from J, the junction kept 4 bases outside the gene matches. The CDR3 DNA follows: TGTGCCAGCAGCGCCCCTAGCGGATCCTACAATGAGCAGTTCTTC. This codes for CASSAPSGSYNEQFF.

The chain has TRBV27 and TRBJ2-3, with 15 nucleotides matching TRBD2. CDR3 size: 17 residues. In germline, CDR1 is MNHEY, CDR2 SMNVEV (reference sequence). Germline trimming cut 4 bases from V and 1 base from J; bases unmatched to any gene: 3. The CDR3 DNA follows: TGTGCCAGCAGTTGGGGACTAGCGGGAGGTGGCACAGATACGCAGTATTTT. It specifies CASSWGLAGGGTDTQYF.

This chain links TRBV7-9 with TRBJ1-2; D ambiguous. Trimming removed 5 bases from V and 4 bases from J, with 8 bases in between. The CDR3 runs to 12 residues. Germline CDR1 reads SEHNR; CDR2 reads FQNEAQ (reference sequence). The CDR3 nucleotides read TGTGCCAGCAGCCTGAAGGCCTATGGCTACACCTTC. This gives the protein CASSLKAYGYTF. Together with reference TRBV7-9 and TRBJ1-2, the CDR3 gives the full variable domain: DTGVSQNPRHKITKRGQNVTFRCDPISEHNRLYWYRQTLGQGPEFLTYFQNEAQLEKSRLLSDRFSAERPKGSFSTLEIQRTEQGDSAMYLCASSLKAYGYTFGSGTRLTVV.

The CDR3 coding sequence is TGTGCCAGCAGCAATATAAGGGGTGAGCAGTACTTC. This codes for CASSNIRGEQYF. The chain joins TRBV7-9 to TRBJ2-7; possible D gene TRBD1, 5 bases. Trimming cost V 5 bases and J 7 bases, with 12 bases left between them. This CDR3 spans 12 amino acids. CDR1 SEHNR and CDR2 FQNEAQ come from the germline V gene (reference sequence).

The V and J genes are TRBV5-1 and TRBJ1-6, with 9 bases lining up with TRBD1. V trimming: 0 bases; J trimming: 9 bases; junction bases outside the gene matches: 4. The length of the CDR3 is 15 residues. Per germline, CDR1 SGHRS and CDR2 YFSETQ. CDR3 residues: CASSLGQGVGSPLHF. The DNA for the CDR3 is TGCGCCAGCAGCTTGGGACAGGGGGTAGGTTCACCCCTCCACTTT.

The chain links TRBV12-5 to TRBJ1-1, with a possible D match to TRBD1 (5 bases). Germline V gene sequence: CDR1 LGHNT, CDR2 FRNRAP. V was cut by 0 bases and J by 0 bases, with 8 bases left in between. The CDR3 length is 15 residues. The CDR3 loop reads CASGLVRGMNTEAFF. The DNA of the CDR3 is TGTGCTAGTGGTTTGGTACGGGGCATGAACACTGAAGCTTTCTTT.

This clone was recorded once. The junction departs from germline at one end; a sequencing error may be responsible. The chain combines TRBV7-7 with TRBJ1-1; TRBD1 might be the D (5 bases). This CDR3 comprises 13 residues. Germline V gene data show CDR1 as SSHAT and CDR2 as FNYEAQ (reference sequence). CDR3 protein: CASSSFPGGEAFF. CDR3 bases: TGTGCTAGCAGCTCTTTCCCGGGGGGTGAAGCTTTCTTT. The complete variable domain, with remaining parts taken from reference TRBV7-7 and TRBJ1-1, reads GAGVSQSPRYKVTKRGQDVTLRCDPISSHATLYWYQQALGQGPEFLTYFNYEAQPDKSGLPSDRFSAERPEGSISTLTIQRTEQRDSAMYRCASSSFPGGEAFFGQGTRLTVV.

The chain uses TRBV28 and TRBJ2-7; 10 bases line up with TRBD1. Per germline, CDR1 MDHEN and CDR2 SYDVKM. The J segment lost 4 bases and the V segment lost 7 bases, leaving 4 bases of the junction unmatched. This CDR3 has 13 amino acids. The CDR3 loop is CASTGTGVYEQYF. The CDR3 bases are TGTGCCAGCACCGGGACAGGGGTTTACGAGCAGTACTTC.

The J gene is TRBJ2-7, the V gene TRBV7-9; D call uncertain. The CDR3 has 13 residues. Trimming removed 5 bases at V and 3 bases at J, with 11 bases between. The V gene's germline CDR1 is SEHNR and CDR2 FQNEAQ (reference sequence). The CDR3 loop reads CASSVSGFYEQYF. The CDR3, as DNA: TGTGCCAGCAGCGTCTCGGGCTTCTACGAGCAGTACTTC.

This clone was observed a single time. This rearrangement joins TRBV11-3 to TRBJ2-3, with unresolved D. The CDR3 is made up of 14 amino acids. Germline V CDR1 and CDR2: SGHNT, YENEEA. The ends were cut back, 8 bases at V and 2 bases at J, with 14 bases in the middle. This CDR3 is CASPPTSNTDTQYF. The DNA for the CDR3 is TGTGCCAGCCCCCCGACCTCAAACACAGATACGCAGTATTTT.

About this clone itself: Other DNA sequences in the same sample also yield this CDR3. This chain joins TRBV11-2 and TRBJ2-5; D is undetermined. This CDR3 region has 13 residues. Trimming cost V 1 base and J 2 bases, with 5 bases left between them. Per the germline V gene, CDR1 is SGHAT and CDR2 is FQNNGV. This CDR3 is CASSLGGQETQYF. The CDR3 region has the DNA TGTGCCAGCAGCTTAGGGGGACAAGAGACCCAGTACTTC.